The clone carrying this T cell receptor beta chain was detected ten times or more. This record comes from a study of T-cell memory formation after mild COVID-19. For the study at large: Largely donor-specific TCR clusters were found.

Germline V lookup: CDR1 SEHNR, CDR2 FQNEAQ (reference sequence). CDR3 length: 19 amino acids. The ends were cut back, 5 bases at V and 12 bases at J, with 35 bases in the middle. TCRdb used MiXCR to reprocess the 5' RACE reads, holding one entry per CDR3 protein. Of about 57,000 distinct CDR3 sequences listed, 9.5% to 15% are singletons. Material for sequencing was PBMCs or a T cell subset sorted from them (not recorded which). The sequence came from a man younger than 35 who had mild COVID-19 (a few samples of this study predate the infection). Cell type and time point are not known. The gene calls are TRBV7-9 and TRBJ2-1, with D perhaps matching TRBD1 (6 bases). The CDR3 DNA is TGTGCCAGCAGCGCCCGACAGGACGACCGTTTTACAATGAGGTCGGTGCAGTTCTTC. This encodes CASSARQDDRFTMRSVQFF.